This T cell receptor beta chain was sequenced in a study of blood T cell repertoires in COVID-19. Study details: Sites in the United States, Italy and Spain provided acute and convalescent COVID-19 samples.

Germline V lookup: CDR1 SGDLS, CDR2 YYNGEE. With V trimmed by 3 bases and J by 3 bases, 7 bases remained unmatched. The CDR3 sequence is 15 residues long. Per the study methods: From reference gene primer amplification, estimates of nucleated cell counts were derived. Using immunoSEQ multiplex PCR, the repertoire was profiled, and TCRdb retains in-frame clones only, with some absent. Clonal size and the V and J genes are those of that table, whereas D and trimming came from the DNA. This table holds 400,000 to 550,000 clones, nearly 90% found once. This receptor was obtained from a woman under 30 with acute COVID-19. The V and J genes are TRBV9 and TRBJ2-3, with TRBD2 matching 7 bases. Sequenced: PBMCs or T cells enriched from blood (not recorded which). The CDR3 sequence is CASSGGGSRTDTQYF. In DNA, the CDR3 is TGTGCCAGCAGCGGCGGCGGGAGTAGAACAGATACGCAGTATTTT.